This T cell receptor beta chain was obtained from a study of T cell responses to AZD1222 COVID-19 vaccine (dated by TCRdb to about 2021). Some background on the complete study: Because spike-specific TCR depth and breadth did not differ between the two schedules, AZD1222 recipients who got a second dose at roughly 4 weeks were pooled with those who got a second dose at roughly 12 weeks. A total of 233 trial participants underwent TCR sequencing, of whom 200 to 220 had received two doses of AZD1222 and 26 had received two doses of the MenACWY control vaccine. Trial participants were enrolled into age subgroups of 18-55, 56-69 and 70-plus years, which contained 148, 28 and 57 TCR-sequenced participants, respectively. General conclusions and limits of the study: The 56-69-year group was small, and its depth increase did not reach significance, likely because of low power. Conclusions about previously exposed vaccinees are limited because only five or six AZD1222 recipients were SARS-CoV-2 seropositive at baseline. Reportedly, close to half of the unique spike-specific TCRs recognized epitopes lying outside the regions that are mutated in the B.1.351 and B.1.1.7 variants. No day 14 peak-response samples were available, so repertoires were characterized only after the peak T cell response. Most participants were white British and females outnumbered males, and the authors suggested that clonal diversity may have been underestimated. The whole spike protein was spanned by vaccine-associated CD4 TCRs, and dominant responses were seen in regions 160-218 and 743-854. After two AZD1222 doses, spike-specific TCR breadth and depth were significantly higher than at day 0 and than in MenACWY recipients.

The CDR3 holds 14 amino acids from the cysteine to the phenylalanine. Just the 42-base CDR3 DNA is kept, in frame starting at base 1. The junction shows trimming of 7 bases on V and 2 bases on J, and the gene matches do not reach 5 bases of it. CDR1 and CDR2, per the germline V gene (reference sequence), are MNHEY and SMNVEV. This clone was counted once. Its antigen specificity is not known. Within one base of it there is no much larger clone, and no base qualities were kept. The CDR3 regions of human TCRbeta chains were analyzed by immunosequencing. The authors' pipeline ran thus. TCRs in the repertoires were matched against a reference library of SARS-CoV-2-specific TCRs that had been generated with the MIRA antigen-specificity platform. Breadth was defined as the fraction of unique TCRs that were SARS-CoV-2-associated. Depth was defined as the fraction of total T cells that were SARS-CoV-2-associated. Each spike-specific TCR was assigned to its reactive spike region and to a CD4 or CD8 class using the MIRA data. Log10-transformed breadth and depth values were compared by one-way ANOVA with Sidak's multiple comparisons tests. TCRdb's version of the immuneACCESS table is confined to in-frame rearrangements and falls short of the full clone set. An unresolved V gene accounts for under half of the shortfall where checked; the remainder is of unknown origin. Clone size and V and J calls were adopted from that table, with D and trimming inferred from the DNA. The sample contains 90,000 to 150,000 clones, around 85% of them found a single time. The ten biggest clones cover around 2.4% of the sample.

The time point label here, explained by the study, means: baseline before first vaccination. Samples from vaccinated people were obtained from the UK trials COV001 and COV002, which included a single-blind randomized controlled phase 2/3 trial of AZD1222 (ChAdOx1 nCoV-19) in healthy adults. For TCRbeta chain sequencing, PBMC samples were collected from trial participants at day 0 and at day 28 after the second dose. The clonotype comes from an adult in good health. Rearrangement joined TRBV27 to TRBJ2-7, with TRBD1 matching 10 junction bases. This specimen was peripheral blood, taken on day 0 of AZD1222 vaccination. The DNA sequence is TGTGCCAGCACCCGGACAGGGGGGACCTACGAGCAGTACTTC. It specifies CASTRTGGTYEQYF.